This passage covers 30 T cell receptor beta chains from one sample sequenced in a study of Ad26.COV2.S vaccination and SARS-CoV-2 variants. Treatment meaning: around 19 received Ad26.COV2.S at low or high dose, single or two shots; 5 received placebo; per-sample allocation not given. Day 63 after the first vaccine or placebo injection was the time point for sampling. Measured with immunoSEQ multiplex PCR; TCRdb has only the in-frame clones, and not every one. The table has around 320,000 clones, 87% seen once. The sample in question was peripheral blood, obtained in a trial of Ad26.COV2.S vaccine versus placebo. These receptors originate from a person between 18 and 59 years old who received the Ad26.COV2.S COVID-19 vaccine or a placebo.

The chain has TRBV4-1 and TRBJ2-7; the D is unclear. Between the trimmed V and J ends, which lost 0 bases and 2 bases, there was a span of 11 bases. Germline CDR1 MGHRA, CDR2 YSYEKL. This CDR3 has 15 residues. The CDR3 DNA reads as TGCGCCAGCAGCCAAGAAACTTACACTGCCTACGAGCAGTACTTC. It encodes CASSQETYTAYEQYF.

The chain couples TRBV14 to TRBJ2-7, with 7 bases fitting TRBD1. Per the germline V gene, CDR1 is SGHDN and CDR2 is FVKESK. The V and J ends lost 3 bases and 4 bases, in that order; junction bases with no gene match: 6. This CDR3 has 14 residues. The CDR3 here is CASSQNRGGYEQYF. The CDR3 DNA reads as TGTGCCAGCAGCCAGAACAGGGGTGGTTACGAGCAGTACTTC.

The CDR3, as DNA: TGTGCCAGCAGTCGGGACAGGCCGAACACCGGGGAGCTGTTTTTT. Its protein is CASSRDRPNTGELFF. This rearrangement joins TRBV6-5 to TRBJ2-2, with 8 bases fitting TRBD1. The CDR3 totals 15 residues. CDR1 is MNHEY, CDR2 SVGAGI, per germline. With V trimmed by 5 bases and J by 0 bases, 2 bases remained unmatched.

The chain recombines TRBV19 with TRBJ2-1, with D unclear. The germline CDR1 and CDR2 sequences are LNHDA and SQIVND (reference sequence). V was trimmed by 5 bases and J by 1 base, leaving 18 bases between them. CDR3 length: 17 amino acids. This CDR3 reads CASSVDGRSPSYNEQFF. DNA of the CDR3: TGTGCCAGTAGTGTCGATGGGCGGAGCCCATCCTACAATGAGCAGTTCTTC.

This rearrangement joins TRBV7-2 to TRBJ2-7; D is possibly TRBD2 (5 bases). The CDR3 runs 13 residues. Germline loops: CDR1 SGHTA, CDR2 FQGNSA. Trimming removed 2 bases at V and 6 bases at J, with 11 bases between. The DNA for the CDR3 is TGTGCCAGCAGCTTATTGCCTAGCCTCGAGCAGTACTTC. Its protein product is CASSLLPSLEQYF.

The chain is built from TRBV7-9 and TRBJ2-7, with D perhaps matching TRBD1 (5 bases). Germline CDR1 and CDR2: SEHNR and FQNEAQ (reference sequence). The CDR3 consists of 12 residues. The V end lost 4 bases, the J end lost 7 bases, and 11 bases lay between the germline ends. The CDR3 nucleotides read TGTGCCAGCAGCTCCATGGGGCTAGAGCAGTACTTC. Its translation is CASSSMGLEQYF.

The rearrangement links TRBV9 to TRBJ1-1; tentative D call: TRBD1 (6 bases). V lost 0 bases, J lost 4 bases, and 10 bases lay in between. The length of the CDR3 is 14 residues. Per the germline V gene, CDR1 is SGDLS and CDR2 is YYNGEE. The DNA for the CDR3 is TGTGCCAGCAGCGTAGAGGGGGGCCGCACTGAAGCTTTCTTT. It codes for CASSVEGGRTEAFF.

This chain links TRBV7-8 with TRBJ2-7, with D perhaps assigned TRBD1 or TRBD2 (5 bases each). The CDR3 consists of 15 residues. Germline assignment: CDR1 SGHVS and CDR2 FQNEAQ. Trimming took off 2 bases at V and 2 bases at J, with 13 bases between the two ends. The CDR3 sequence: CASSLRTEGTYEQYF. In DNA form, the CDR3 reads TGTGCCAGCAGCTTAAGGACCGAGGGGACCTACGAGCAGTACTTC.

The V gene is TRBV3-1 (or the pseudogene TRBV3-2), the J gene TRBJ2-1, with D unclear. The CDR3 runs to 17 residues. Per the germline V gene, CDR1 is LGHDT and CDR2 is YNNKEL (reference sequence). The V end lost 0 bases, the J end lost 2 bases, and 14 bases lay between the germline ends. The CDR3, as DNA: TGTGCCAGCAGCCAAGATATAGGGCTTTATCCCTACAATGAGCAGTTCTTC. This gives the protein CASSQDIGLYPYNEQFF.

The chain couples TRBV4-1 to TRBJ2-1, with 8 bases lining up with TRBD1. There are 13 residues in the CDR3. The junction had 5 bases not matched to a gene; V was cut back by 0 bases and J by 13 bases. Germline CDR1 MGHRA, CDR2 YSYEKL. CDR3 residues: CASSQDQGAGQFF. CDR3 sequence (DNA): TGCGCCAGCAGCCAAGATCAGGGGGCGGGACAGTTCTTC.

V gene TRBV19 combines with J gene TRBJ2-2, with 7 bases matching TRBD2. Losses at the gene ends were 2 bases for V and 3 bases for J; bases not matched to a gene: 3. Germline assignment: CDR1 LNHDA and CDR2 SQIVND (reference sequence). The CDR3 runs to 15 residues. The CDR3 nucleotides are TGTGCCAGTAGTATACTTGGGGGGGACACCGGGGAGCTGTTTTTT. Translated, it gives CASSILGGDTGELFF.

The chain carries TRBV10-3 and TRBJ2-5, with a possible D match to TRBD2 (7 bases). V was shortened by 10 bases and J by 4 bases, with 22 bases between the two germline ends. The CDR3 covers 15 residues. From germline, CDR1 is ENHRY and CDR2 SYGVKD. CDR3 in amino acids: CATRGASAGRETQYF. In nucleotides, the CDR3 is TGTGCCACCCGGGGGGCCAGCGCGGGCCGAGAGACCCAGTACTTC.

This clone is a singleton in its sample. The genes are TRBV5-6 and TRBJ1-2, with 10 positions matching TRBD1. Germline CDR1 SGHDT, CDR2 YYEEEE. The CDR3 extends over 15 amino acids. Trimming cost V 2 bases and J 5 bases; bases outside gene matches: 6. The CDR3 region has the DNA TGTGCCAGCAGCTTAATCCCGGGACAGGGGTATGGCTACACCTTC. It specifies CASSLIPGQGYGYTF.

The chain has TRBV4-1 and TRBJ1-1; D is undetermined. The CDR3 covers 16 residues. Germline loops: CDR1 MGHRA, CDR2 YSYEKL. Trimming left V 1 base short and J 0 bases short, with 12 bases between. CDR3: CASSQVLSKMNTEAFF. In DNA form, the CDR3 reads TGCGCCAGCAGCCAAGTGTTGTCCAAAATGAACACTGAAGCTTTCTTT.

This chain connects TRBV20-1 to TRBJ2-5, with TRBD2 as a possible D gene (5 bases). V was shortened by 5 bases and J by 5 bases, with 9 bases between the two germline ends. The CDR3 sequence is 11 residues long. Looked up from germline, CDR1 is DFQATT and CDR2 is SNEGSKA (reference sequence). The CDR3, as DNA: TGCAGTGCTCAGGAGCGGGAGACCCAGTACTTC. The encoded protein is CSAQERETQYF.

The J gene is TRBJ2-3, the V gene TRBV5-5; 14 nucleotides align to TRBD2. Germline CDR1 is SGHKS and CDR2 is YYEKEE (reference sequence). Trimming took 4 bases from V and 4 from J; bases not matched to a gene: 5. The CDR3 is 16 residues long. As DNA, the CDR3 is TGTGCCAGCAGCGGAGGGACTAGCGGGGGAGCAGATACGCAGTATTTT. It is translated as CASSGGTSGGADTQYF. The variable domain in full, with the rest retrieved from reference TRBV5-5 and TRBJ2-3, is DAGVTQSPTHLIKTRGQQVTLRCSPISGHKSVSWYQQVLGQGPQFIFQYYEKEERGRGNFPDRFSARQFPNYSSELNVNALLLGDSALYLCASSGGTSGGADTQYFGPGTRLTVL.

The CDR3 bases are TGTGCCAGCAGTTACTCGACTGGACTAGCGGGGATGGAGACCCAGTACTTC. Protein product: CASSYSTGLAGMETQYF. The rearrangement joins TRBV6-2 or TRBV6-3 to TRBJ2-5; TRBD2 agrees at 12 bases. The CDR3 is 17 amino acids. Losses at the gene ends were 0 bases for V and 5 bases for J; bases not matched to a gene: 7. CDR1 and CDR2 (germline): MNHEY, SVGEGT.

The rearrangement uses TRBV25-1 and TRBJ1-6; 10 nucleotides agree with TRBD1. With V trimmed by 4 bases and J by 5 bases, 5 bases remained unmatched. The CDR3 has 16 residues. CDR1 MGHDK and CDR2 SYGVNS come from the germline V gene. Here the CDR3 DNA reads TGTGCCAGCAGTGGGGGACAGGGGACGCATAATTCACCCCTCCACTTT. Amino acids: CASSGGQGTHNSPLHF.

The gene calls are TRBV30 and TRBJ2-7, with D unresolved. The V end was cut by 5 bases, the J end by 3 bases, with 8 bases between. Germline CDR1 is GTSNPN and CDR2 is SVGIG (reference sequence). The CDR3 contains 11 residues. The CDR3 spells CAWEENYEQYF. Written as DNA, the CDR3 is TGTGCCTGGGAGGAGAACTACGAGCAGTACTTC.

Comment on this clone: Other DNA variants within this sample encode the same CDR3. The CDR3 sequence: CAWSVGGTTDTQYF. CDR3 nucleotides: TGTGCCTGGAGTGTAGGGGGAACTACCGATACGCAGTATTTT. J is TRBJ2-3 and V is TRBV30, with D perhaps matching TRBD1 (6 bases). The V end was cut by 0 bases, the J end by 6 bases, with 13 bases between. The length of the CDR3 is 14 residues. Germline V gene data show CDR1 as GTSNPN and CDR2 as SVGIG (reference sequence).

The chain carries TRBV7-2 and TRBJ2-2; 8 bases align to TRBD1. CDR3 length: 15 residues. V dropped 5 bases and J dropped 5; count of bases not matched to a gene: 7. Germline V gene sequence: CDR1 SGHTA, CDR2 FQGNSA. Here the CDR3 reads CASSQPQGATGELFF. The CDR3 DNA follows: TGTGCCAGCAGCCAACCGCAGGGGGCAACCGGGGAGCTGTTTTTT.

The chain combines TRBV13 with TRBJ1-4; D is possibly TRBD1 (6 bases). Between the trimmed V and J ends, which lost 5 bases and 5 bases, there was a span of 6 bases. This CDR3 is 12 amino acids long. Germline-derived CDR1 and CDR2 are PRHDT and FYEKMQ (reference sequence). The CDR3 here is CASSGGNEKLFF. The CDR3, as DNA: TGTGCCAGCAGCGGGGGCAATGAAAAACTGTTTTTT. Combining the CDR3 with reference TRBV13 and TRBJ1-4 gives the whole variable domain AAGVIQSPRHLIKEKRETATLKCYPIPRHDTVYWYQQGPGQDPQFLISFYEKMQSDKGSIPDRFSAQQFSDYHSELNMSSLELGDSALYFCASSGGNEKLFFGSGTQLSVL.

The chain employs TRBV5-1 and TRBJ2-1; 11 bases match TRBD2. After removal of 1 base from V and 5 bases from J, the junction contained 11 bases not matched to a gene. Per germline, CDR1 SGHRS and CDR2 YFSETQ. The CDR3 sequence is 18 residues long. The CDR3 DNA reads TGCGCCAGCAGCTTGCGCGGCCCACTAGCGGGGGCCAACAATGAGCAGTTCTTC. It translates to CASSLRGPLAGANNEQFF.

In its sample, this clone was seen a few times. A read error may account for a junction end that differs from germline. In DNA, the CDR3 is TGCAGTGCTGGAGAGACCCAGTACTTC. Protein product: CSAGETQYF. This sequence joins TRBV20-1 and TRBJ2-5; D is unresolved. This CDR3 comprises 9 residues. The V gene's germline CDR1 is DFQATT and CDR2 SNEGSKA (reference sequence).

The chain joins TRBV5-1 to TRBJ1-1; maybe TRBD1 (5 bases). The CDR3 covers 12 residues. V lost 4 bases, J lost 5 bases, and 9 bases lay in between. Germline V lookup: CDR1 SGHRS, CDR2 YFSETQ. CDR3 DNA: TGCGCCAGCAGCCGTGACAGAACTGAAGCTTTCTTT. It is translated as CASSRDRTEAFF. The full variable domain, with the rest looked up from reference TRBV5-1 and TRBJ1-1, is KAGVTQTPRYLIKTRGQQVTLSCSPISGHRSVSWYQQTPGQGLQFLFEYFSETQRNKGNFPGRFSGRQFSNSRSEMNVSTLELGDSALYLCASSRDRTEAFFGQGTRLTVV.

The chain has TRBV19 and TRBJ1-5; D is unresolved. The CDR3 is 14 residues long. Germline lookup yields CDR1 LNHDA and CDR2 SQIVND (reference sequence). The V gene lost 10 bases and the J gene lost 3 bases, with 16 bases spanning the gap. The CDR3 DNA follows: TGTGCCACCAATACCCCTACAGACAATCAGCCCCAGCATTTT. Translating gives CATNTPTDNQPQHF.

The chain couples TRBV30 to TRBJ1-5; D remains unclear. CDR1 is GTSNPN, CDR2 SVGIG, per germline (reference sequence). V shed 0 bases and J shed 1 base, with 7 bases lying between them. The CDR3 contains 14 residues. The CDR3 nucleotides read TGTGCCTGGAGTGTCACGGGAAGCAATCAGCCCCAGCATTTT. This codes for CAWSVTGSNQPQHF.

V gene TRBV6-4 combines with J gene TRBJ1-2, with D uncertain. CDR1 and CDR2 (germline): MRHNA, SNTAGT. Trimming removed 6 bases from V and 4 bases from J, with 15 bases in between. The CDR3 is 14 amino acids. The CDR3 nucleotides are TGTGCCAGCAGGGGAAAACAGACACCCTATGGCTACACCTTC. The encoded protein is CASRGKQTPYGYTF.

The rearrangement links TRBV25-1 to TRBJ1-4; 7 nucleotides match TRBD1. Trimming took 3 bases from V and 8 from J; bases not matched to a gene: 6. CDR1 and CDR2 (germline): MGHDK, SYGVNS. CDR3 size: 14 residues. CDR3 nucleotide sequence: TGTGCCAGCAGTGACGACAGGGTATACGAAAAACTGTTTTTT. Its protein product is CASSDDRVYEKLFF.

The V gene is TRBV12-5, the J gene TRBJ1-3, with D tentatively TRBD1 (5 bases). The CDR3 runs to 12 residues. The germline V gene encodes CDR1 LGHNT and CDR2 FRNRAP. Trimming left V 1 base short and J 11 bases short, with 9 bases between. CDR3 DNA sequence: TGTGCTAGTGGTTTGGGTGAAGGGGCCATATATTTT. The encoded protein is CASGLGEGAIYF. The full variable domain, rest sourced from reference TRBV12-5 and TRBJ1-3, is DARVTQTPRHKVTEMGQEVTMRCQPILGHNTVFWYRQTMMQGLELLAYFRNRAPLDDSGMPKDRFSAEMPDATLATLKIQPSEPRDSAVYFCASGLGEGAIYFGEGSWLTVV.